This T cell receptor beta chain appears in the sequencing data of a study of blood T cell repertoires in COVID-19 (dated by TCRdb to about 2020). Study-wide context: Samples from collaborators originated in the United States, Italy and Spain and spanned both the acute and convalescent phases of COVID-19. The prospective study material was composed of cDNA or gDNA derived from T cells, B-cell-depleted T cells, or PBMCs. The dataset comprised deeply sampled blood TCRbeta repertoires from subjects exposed to, actively infected with, or recovered from COVID-19. A freely available public database, intended as a resource for researchers studying the immune response to SARS-CoV-2, is where the repertoires were released. Samples came from the ongoing ImmuneRACE study (first 160 participants) plus 1,254 subjects from 6 global collaborators. A de-identified subject ID, COVID-19 status, age in years and sex were almost always included in the sample metadata. HLA class I and class II types, where available, came from metadata supplied by the sample provider rather than from assay-based typing.

Concerning this clone itself: No cognate antigen has been identified for it. No per-base quality is available; no much larger clone lies one base away.

General study outcomes and caveats: The amount of clinical and demographic metadata varied by source and participant and was provided uncurated.

Whole blood was collected in K2EDTA tubes by collaborating institutions according to the institutions' own protocols. Collaborator samples were shipped for TCRbeta analysis as frozen whole blood, isolated PBMCs, or DNA extracted from either sample type. Looking up the germline V gene yields CDR1 SGHDT and CDR2 YYEEEE. Trimming takes 4 bases from V and 10 bases from J, and the germline ends sit 30 bases apart. CDR3 length: 18 amino acids, cysteine to phenylalanine. Kept here is only the CDR3 DNA, which spans 54 bases and is read in frame from base 1. TCRbeta CDR3 regions were amplified from genomic DNA using the immunoSEQ Assay, a bias-controlled multiplex PCR. The original methods were these. Within the assay, amplification of reference gene primers was used to estimate how many nucleated cells each sample contained. To quantify the absolute abundance of each unique TCRbeta CDR3 rearrangement, sequence reads were collapsed and filtered. For each sample, productive Simpson clonality was calculated by taking the square root of Simpson's diversity index across productive rearrangements. TCRdb re-hosts the immuneACCESS table, in-frame sequences only. Its copies lack some clones; in the studies checked, an unresolved V gene accounts for under half of them, and the cause for the rest is not known. V and J calls and clone size come straight from that table; D and trimming were deduced from the DNA. The sample includes tens of thousands of clones, with less than 90% observed a single time. The ten largest clones add up to 3.5% of the sample.

The receptor's source is a man aged 45-60 years with acute or convalescent COVID-19. The chain links TRBV5-6 with TRBJ2-1; a weak D assignment points to TRBD1 (6 bases agree). The sequenced sample consisted of peripheral blood. For the CDR3, the sequence is CASSPRAGARYGVREQFF. The nucleotides are TGTGCCAGCAGCCCCAGGGCAGGGGCGAGGTACGGGGTCAGAGAGCAGTTCTTC.